This T cell receptor (beta chain) was sequenced for a study of cytomegalovirus exposure and HLA in healthy donors. V shed 2 bases and J 3 bases; nucleotides not matched to a gene: 15. The CDR3 contains 19 residues. The germline gives CDR1 SGHVS, CDR2 FNYEAQ. Study outcomes and limitations: It was assumed in the presence/absence analyses that sequencing depth was roughly uniform across donors. With later analysis, a missense DCLRE1C variant became linked to TCR beta V- and J-gene trimming. TCR beta sequences reportedly predicted most subjects' HLA-A and HLA-B alleles accurately.

A single count supports this clone. Its target is not known. Missing from this donor's record is the CMV serostatus. In the PCR, 60 Vbeta and 13 Jbeta primers were used. Profiled with immunoSEQ multiplex PCR; TCRdb holds only in-frame clones, not every one. The sample includes approximately 140,000 clones, about 76% seen only once; the top ten take roughly 3.6%. This receptor was taken from a human donor in good health. Sequencing was performed on PBMCs. This chain uses TRBV7-6 with TRBJ2-3; 9 nucleotides line up with TRBD2. DNA of the CDR3: TGTGCCAGCAGCTTACCAGTTGGCGGGGGGGAGAAGGAAACAGATACGCAGTATTTT. This codes for CASSLPVGGGEKETDTQYF. The full variable domain, in which reference TRBV7-6 and TRBJ2-3 provide the parts outside the CDR3, is GAGVSQSPRYKVTKRGQDVALRCDPISGHVSLYWYRQALGQGPEFLTYFNYEAQQDKSGLPNDRFSAERPEGSISTLTIQRTEQRDSAMYRCASSLPVGGGEKETDTQYFGPGTRLTVL.